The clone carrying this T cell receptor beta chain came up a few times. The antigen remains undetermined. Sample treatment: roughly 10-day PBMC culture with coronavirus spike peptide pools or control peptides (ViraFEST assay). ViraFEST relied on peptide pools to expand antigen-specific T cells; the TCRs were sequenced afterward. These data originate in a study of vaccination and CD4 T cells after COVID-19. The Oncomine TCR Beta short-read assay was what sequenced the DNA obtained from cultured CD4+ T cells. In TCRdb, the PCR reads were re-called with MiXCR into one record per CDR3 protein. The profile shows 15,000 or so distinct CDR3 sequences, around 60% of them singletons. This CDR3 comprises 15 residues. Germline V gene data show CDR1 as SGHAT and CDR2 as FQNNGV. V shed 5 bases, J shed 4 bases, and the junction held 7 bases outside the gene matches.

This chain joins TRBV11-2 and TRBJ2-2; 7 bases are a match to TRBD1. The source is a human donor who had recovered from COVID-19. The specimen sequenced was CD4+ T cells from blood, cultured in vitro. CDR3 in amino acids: CASSLPGQITGELFF. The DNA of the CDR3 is TGTGCCAGCAGCCTCCCGGGACAGATCACCGGGGAGCTGTTTTTT.